One sample yielded the 8 T cell receptor beta chains listed below, sequenced in a study of T cell responses to AZD1222 COVID-19 vaccine. Data came from immunoSEQ multiplex PCR; TCRdb stores just in-frame clones and leaves some out. The sample records some 80,000 clones, 86% being singletons. The sample consisted of peripheral blood, taken on day 0 of AZD1222 vaccination. All receptors derive from an adult in good health.

V usage is TRBV5-1 and J usage is TRBJ2-5; 11 nucleotides align to TRBD2. This CDR3 has 16 amino acids. V was clipped by 4 bases and J by 4 bases; unmatched bases: 9. Germline V CDR1 and CDR2: SGHRS, YFSETQ. The CDR3 coding sequence is TGCGCCAGCAGCCTTTCGACTAGCGGGATCGGAGAGACCCAGTACTTC. This encodes CASSLSTSGIGETQYF.

V and J are TRBV6-6 and TRBJ2-5; D not resolved. This CDR3 spans 15 amino acids. V was shortened by 2 bases and J by 4 bases, with 14 bases between the two germline ends. CDR1 is MNHNY, CDR2 SVGAGI, per germline (reference sequence). CDR3 sequence reads: CASSYGSLAPETQYF. The CDR3 DNA reads as TGTGCCAGCAGTTACGGTAGCCTGGCCCCAGAGACCCAGTACTTC.

The rearrangement links TRBV11-2 to TRBJ2-5, with TRBD1 as a possible D gene (6 bases). V was trimmed by 2 bases and J by 5 bases, leaving 6 bases between them. The CDR3 loop spans 12 amino acids. Germline CDR1 SGHAT, CDR2 FQNNGV. CDR3 region: CASSLQGETQYF. Here the CDR3 DNA reads TGTGCCAGCAGCTTACAGGGGGAGACCCAGTACTTC.

The V gene is TRBV29-1, the J gene TRBJ1-1; 7 nucleotides agree with TRBD1. The length of the CDR3 is 13 residues. V was clipped by 8 bases and J by 2 bases; unmatched bases: 8. The germline CDR1 and CDR2 sequences are SQVTM and ANQGSEA. CDR3 DNA sequence: TGCAGCTTACGGACAGGATTAAACACTGAAGCTTTCTTT. Protein sequence: CSLRTGLNTEAFF.

The chain links TRBV5-4 to TRBJ1-2, with a possible D match to TRBD1 (6 bases). Trimming removed 0 bases at V and 5 bases at J, with 11 bases between. Germline V gives CDR1 SGHNT, CDR2 YYREEE (reference sequence). The CDR3 extends over 14 amino acids. In DNA, the CDR3 is TGTGCCAGCAGCTTGGAAGGGGGGCTTTATGGCTACACCTTC. Translating it yields CASSLEGGLYGYTF.

The chain is built from TRBV19 and TRBJ1-1; the D gene is possibly TRBD1 (6 bases). CDR3 size: 16 residues. Germline CDR1 LNHDA, CDR2 SQIVND (reference sequence). V was cut by 6 bases and J by 0 bases, with 17 bases left in between. The DNA of the CDR3 is TGTGCCAGTAGGTGGGAAGGGGACACCATGAACACTGAAGCTTTCTTT. This encodes CASRWEGDTMNTEAFF.

The chain combines TRBV19 with TRBJ2-1; TRBD1 agrees at 8 bases. The V gene's germline CDR1 is LNHDA and CDR2 SQIVND (reference sequence). V lost 5 bases, J lost 10 bases, and 4 bases stayed unmatched. The CDR3 runs to 12 residues. The CDR3 loop reads CASSSRDREQFF. In DNA form, the CDR3 reads TGTGCCAGTAGTTCGCGGGACAGGGAGCAGTTCTTC.

V usage is TRBV6-5 and J usage is TRBJ2-5; 10 nucleotides match TRBD1. There are 14 residues in the CDR3. V lost 6 bases, J lost 9 bases, and 10 bases stayed unmatched. Germline assignment: CDR1 MNHEY and CDR2 SVGAGI. CDR3 sequence: CASRDPGTGVAQYF. CDR3 coding DNA: TGTGCCAGCAGGGACCCCGGGACAGGGGTCGCCCAGTACTTC.